This TCR beta chain stems from a study of T cell repertoires in ileal Crohn's disease (dated by TCRdb to about 2019). In the study overall: The median duration of disease was 7.9 years, and at the time of surgery about 35% of patients were active smokers. TCR repertoire analysis was performed in fewer than 70 Crohn's disease patients drawn from a prospective multicentre cohort. The M0 samples consisted of biopsies taken from the inflamed part of the ileum within the surgical resection specimen. The study sequenced 170 or so mucosal samples from 57 patients, taken at several locations on the surgical specimen and at postoperative endoscopy. Roughly half of the patients were given postoperative therapy, with 11 receiving thiopurines and approximately 17 receiving anti-TNF agents. A Rutgeerts score above i0 was used to define endoscopic postoperative recurrence. For commercial TCRB immunosequencing, approximately 460 nanograms of biopsy DNA were submitted for each sample. All patients had surgery for a complication: stricturing disease in about 60% and penetrating disease in about 39%. Running in parallel with the study was a multicentre cohort set up to find predictors of early endoscopic recurrence following ileocolonic resection.

The junction shows trimming of 5 bases on V and 2 bases on J, and the gene matches do not reach 10 bases of it. The germline V gene specifies LGHNA as CDR1 and YNFKEQ as CDR2. Counted from cysteine to phenylalanine, this CDR3 has 16 amino acids. Only the CDR3 region is kept as DNA, spanning 48 bases read in frame from base 1. What the authors observed across the whole study: Mucosal CD4 and CD8 T cells were sorted and sequenced only in a subgroup of patients, whose size was not stated. More high-frequency clones were carried by sorted CD8 T cells than by CD4 T cells, suggesting that mucosal expansions were mainly CD8. Higher high-frequency clone percentages at surgery were associated with endoscopic recurrence; all patients with clonality above 26.8% (18/57) had recurrence. Compared with non-smokers, patients who were active smokers at surgery showed a significantly higher proportion of clonal expansions (about 27% vs 20%, p=0.02).

In the paper's terms, the time point label means: inflamed ileum from the surgical specimen. Adults with ileal or ileocolonic Crohn's disease and an indication for ileocolonic resection were eligible for inclusion. Whole ileal mucosal biopsies were kept frozen at -80 degrees C prior to DNA extraction. A TRizol-based method was used to extract genomic DNA from the frozen whole biopsies, and the DNA was quantified with a NanoDrop 2000 spectrophotometer. Library preparation employed the immunoSEQ multiplex PCR assay. A two-step, amplification bias-controlled multiplex PCR was used by Adaptive Biotechnology to amplify CDR3 regions from genomic DNA. The first PCR used primers for every V and J gene segment; the second PCR added barcodes and Illumina adapters. CDR3 libraries were sequenced using an Illumina instrument. Concerning the study's data processing: The analysis drew on both the pipelines supplied by the vendor and custom analysis of the raw data in R/Bioconductor running R version 3.3.0. Clonality, which ranges from 0 to 1, was calculated as the inverse of the normalised Shannon entropy across all productive clones. The repertoire share taken up by the top 100 clones defined high-frequency clones, and only clones that passed a 95% confidence test were kept. Overlap between samples was measured with the Morisita-Horn index, while repertoire diversity was measured with the Simpson index. Not all clones reach the TCRdb copy of this immuneACCESS table, which keeps in-frame sequences only. Checked studies attribute under half of the gap to unresolved V genes and leave the rest unexplained. V, J and clone size derive from that table, while D and trimming were established from the DNA sequence. The sample table holds 5,500 to 7,500 clones, of which around four fifths were seen once. The ten top clones hold 10% of the sample.

As regards this clone: Its antigen has not been determined. One base away there is no much larger clone; base qualities are not given.

The receptor was isolated from an adult with Crohn's disease. The chain is encoded by TRBV4-2 joined to TRBJ2-7, with 9 central nucleotides matching TRBD1. What was sequenced was ileal tissue. The CDR3 protein sequence reads: CASSGRRQGGPYEQYF. The DNA reads as follows: TGTGCCAGCAGCGGACGTAGACAGGGGGGGCCCTACGAGCAGTACTTC.